This T cell receptor (beta chain) derives from a study of spatial heterogeneity in lung cancer. In the study overall: Consistent detection of more beta-chain than alpha-chain sequences was observed. The study observed each unique TCR and UMI combination more than ten times on average in raw reads.

Indicated time point: sample taken at primary tumor resection. Tumor, nontumor lung or frozen PBMC supplied whole RNA, sequenced without sorting. The cohort: approximately 74 early-stage, untreated non-small cell lung cancer patients. The CDR3 runs to 14 residues. Unmatched junction bases numbered 1, after V lost 1 base and J lost 5 bases. Per germline, CDR1 GTSNPN and CDR2 SVGIG (reference sequence). The table lists this clonotype with many counts. Because the library targeted alpha chains, this beta chain is an off-target read whose size means little. In the library, each TCR cDNA molecule bore its own unique molecular identifier. TCRdb reanalysed the 5' RACE reads using MiXCR and keeps one entry per CDR3 protein. The table lists fewer than 15,000 distinct CDR3 sequences, 5.2% of them singletons, with about two fifths in the top ten.

This receptor was identified in a human donor with early-stage non-small cell lung cancer. The input for sequencing was lung tumor tissue, taken at surgery. The chain recombines TRBV30 with TRBJ1-4, with 10 bases that match TRBD1. The CDR3 region is CAWSGDRGNEKLFF. The CDR3 nucleotides read TGTGCCTGGAGTGGGGACAGGGGAAATGAAAAACTGTTTTTT.